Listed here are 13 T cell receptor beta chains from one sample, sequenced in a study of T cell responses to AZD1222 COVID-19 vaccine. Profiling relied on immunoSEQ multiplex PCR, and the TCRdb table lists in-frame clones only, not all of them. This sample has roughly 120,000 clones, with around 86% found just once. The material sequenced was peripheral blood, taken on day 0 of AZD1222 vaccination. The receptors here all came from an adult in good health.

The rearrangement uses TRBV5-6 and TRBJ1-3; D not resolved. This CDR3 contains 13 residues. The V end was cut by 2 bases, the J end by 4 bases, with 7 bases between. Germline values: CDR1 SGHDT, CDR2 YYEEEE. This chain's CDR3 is CASSFAPGNTIYF. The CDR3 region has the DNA TGTGCCAGCAGCTTCGCTCCGGGAAACACCATATATTTT.

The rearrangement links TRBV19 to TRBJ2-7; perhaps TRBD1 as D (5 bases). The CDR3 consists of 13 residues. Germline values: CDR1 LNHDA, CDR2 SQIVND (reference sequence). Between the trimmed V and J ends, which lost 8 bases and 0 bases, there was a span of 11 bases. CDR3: CASAQGLSYEQYF. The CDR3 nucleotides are TGTGCCAGTGCGCAGGGCCTCTCCTACGAGCAGTACTTC.

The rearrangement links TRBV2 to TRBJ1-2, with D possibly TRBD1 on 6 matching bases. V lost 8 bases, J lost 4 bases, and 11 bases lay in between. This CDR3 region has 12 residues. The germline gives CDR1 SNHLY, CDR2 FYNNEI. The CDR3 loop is CASRTGIYGYTF. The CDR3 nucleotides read TGTGCCAGCCGAACAGGGATCTATGGCTACACCTTC.

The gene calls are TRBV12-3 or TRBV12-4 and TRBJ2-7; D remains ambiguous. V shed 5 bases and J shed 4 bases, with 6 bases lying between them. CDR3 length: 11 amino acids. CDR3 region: CASSGIYEQYF. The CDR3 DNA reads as TGTGCCAGCAGTGGGATTTACGAGCAGTACTTC.

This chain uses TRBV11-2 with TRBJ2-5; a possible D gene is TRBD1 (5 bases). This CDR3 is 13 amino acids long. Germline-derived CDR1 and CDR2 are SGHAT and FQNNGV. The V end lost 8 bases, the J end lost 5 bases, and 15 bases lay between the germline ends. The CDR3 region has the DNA TGTGCCAGCGGGGCAGGGTCAGGGGAGACCCAGTACTTC. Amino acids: CASGAGSGETQYF. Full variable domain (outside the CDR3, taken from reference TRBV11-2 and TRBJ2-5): EAGVAQSPRYKIIEKRQSVAFWCNPISGHATLYWYQQILGQGPKLLIQFQNNGVVDDSQLPKDRFSAERLKGVDSTLKIQPAKLEDSAVYLCASGAGSGETQYFGPGTRLLVL.

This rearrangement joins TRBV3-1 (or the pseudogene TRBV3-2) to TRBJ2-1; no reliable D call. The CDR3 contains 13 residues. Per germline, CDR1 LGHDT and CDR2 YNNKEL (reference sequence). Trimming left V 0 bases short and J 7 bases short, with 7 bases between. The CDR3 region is CASSQDDRNEQFF. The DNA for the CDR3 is TGTGCCAGCAGCCAAGACGATCGAAATGAGCAGTTCTTC.

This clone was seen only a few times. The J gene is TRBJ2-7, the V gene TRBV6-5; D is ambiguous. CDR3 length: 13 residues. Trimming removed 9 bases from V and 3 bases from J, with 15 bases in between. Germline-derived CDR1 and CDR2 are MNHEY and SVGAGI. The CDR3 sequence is CASTPKNIYEQYF. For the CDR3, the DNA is TGTGCCAGTACTCCTAAGAATATCTACGAGCAGTACTTC.

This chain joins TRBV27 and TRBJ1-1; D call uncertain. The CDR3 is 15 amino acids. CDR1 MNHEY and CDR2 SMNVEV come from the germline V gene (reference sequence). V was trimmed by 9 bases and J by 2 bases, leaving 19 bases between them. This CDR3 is CASWAAAVTNTEAFF. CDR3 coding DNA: TGTGCCAGTTGGGCGGCCGCGGTAACAAACACTGAAGCTTTCTTT.

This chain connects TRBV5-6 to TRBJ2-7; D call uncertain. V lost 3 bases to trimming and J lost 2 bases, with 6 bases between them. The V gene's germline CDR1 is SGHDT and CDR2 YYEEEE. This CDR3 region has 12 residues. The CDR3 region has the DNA TGTGCCAGCAGCTCGCTCGCCTACGAGCAGTACTTC. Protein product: CASSSLAYEQYF.

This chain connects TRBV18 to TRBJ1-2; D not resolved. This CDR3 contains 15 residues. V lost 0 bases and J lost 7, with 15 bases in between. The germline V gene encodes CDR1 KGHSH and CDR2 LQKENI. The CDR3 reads CASSPPSGSRGGYTF. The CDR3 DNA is TGTGCCAGCTCACCACCATCGGGGTCGCGTGGTGGCTACACCTTC.

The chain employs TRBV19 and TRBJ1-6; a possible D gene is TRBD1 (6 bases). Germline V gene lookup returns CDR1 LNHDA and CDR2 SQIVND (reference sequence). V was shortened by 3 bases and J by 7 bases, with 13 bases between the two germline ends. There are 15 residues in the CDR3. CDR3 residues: CASSIGQGPNSPLHF. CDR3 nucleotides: TGTGCCAGTAGTATTGGTCAGGGGCCAAATTCACCCCTCCACTTT.

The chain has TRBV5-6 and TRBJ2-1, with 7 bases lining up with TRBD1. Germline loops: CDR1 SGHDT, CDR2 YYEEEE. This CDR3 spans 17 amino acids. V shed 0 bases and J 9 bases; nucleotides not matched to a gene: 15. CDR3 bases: TGTGCCAGCAGCTTGGATGACAGGGAACTGCGTTATAGTGAGCAGTTCTTC. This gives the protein CASSLDDRELRYSEQFF.

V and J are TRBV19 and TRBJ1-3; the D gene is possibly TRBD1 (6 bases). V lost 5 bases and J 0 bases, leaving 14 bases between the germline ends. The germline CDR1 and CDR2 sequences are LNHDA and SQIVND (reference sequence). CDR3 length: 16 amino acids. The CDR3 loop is CASSRRDTLSGNTIYF. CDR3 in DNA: TGTGCCAGTAGTCGGCGGGACACGCTCTCTGGAAACACCATATATTTT.